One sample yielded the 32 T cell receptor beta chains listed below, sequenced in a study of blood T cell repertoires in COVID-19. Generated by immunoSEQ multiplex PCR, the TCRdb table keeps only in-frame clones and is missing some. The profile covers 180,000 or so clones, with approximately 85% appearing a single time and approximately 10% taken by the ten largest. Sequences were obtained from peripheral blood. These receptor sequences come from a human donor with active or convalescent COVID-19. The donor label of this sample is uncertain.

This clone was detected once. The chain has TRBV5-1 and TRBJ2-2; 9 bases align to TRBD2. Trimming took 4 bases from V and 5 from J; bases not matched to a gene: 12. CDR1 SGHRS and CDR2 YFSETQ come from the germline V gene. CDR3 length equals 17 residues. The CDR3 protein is CASSRIAGAARTGELFF. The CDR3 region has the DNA TGCGCCAGCAGCCGAATAGCGGGGGCCGCGCGGACCGGGGAGCTGTTTTTT.

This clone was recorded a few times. The CDR3 nucleotides read TGTGCAAGTCGCTTAGTCTCAGGGGAACAGCCCCAGCATTTT. Its protein is CASRLVSGEQPQHF. The V call is TRBV12-2, the J call TRBJ1-5; whether TRBD1, the table's D call, matches the DNA was not checked. TRBV12-2 is assigned pseudogene status. The length of the CDR3 is 14 residues.

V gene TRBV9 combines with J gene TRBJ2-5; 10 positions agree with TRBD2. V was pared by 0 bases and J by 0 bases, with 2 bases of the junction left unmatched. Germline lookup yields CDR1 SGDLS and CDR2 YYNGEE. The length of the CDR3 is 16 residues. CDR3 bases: TGTGCCAGCAGCGTAGCTAGCGGGAGATACCAAGAGACCCAGTACTTC. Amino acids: CASSVASGRYQETQYF.

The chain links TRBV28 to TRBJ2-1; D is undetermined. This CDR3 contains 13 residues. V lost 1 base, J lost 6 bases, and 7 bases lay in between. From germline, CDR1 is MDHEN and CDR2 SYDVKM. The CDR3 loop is CASSLSGFNEQFF. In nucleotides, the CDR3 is TGTGCCAGCAGTTTATCCGGGTTCAATGAGCAGTTCTTC.

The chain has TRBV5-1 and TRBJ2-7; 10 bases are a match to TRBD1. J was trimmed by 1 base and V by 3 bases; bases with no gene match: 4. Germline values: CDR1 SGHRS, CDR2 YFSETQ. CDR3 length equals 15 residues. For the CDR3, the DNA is TGCGCCAGCAGCTATTCGGACAGGGGGTCCTACGAGCAGTACTTC. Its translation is CASSYSDRGSYEQYF.

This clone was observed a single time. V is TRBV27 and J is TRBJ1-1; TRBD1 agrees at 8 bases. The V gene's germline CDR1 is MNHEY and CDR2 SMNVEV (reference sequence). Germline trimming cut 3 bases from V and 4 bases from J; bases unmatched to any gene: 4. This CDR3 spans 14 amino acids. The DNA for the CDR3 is TGTGCCAGCAGTTTCGACAGGGGATCCACTGAAGCTTTCTTT. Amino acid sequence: CASSFDRGSTEAFF.

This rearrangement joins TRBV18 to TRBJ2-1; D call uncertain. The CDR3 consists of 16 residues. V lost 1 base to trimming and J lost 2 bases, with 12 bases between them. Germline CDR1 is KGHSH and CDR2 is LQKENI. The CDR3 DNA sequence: TGTGCCAGCTCACCACTCCTCTACCGTACCTACAATGAGCAGTTCTTC. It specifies CASSPLLYRTYNEQFF.

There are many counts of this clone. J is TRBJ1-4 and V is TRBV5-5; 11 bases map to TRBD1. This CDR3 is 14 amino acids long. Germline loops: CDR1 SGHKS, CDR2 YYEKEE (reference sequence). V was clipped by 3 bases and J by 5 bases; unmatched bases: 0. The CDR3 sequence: CASSWDRGNEKLFF. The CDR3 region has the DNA TGTGCCAGCAGCTGGGACAGGGGGAATGAAAAACTGTTTTTT.

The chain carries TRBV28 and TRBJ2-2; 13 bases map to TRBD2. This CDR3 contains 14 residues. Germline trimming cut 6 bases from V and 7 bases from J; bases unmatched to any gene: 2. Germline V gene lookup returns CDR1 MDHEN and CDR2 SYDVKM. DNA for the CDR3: TGTGCCAGCAGGACTAGCGGGGGGAGCGGGGAGCTGTTTTTT. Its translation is CASRTSGGSGELFF.

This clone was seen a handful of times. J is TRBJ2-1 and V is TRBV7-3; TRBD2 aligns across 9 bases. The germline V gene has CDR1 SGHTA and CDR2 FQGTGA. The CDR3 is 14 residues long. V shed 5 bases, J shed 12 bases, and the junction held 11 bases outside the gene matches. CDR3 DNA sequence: TGTGCCAGCAGCCCGAGAGTAGCGGGAGAAGGGCAGTTCTTC. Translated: CASSPRVAGEGQFF.

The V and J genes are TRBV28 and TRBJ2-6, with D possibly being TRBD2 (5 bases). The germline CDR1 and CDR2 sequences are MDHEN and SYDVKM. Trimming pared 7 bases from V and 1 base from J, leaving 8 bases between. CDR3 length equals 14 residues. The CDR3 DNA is TGTGCCAGCAACACGGGGTCTGGGGCCAACGTCCTGACTTTC. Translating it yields CASNTGSGANVLTF.

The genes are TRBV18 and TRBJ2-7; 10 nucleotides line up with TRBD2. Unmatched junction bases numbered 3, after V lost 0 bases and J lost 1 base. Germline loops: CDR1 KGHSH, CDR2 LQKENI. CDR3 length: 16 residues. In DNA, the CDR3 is TGTGCCAGCTCACCACCCAGAGCGGGAGGGTCCTACGAGCAGTACTTC. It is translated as CASSPPRAGGSYEQYF.

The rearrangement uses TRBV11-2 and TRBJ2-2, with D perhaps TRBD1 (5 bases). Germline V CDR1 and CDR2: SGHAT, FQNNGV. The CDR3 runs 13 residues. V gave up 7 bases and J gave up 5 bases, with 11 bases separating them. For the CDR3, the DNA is TGTGCCAGCACGCAGGGCCGGACCGGGGAGCTGTTTTTT. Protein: CASTQGRTGELFF.

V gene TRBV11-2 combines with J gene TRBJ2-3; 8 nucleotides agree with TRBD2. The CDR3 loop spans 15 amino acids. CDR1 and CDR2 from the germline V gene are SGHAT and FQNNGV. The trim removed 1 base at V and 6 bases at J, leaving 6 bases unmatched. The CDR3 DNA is TGTGCCAGCAGCTTAGCATGGGGCGGGGGGGATACGCAGTATTTT. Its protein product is CASSLAWGGGDTQYF.

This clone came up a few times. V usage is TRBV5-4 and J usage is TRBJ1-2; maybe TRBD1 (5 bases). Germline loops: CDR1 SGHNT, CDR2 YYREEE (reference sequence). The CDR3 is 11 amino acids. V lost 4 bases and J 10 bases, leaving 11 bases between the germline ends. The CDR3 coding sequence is TGTGCCAGCAGCGTAACAGGTGCCTACACCTTC. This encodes CASSVTGAYTF. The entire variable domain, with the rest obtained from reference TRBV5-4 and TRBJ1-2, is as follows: ETGVTQSPTHLIKTRGQQVTLRCSSQSGHNTVSWYQQALGQGPQFIFQYYREEENGRGNFPPRFSGLQFPNYSSELNVNALELDDSALYLCASSVTGAYTFGSGTRLTVV.

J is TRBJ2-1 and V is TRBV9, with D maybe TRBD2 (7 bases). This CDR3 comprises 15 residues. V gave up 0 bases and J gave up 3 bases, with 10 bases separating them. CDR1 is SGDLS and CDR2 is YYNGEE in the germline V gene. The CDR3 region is CASSVGGGGYNEQFF. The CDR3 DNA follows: TGTGCCAGCAGCGTAGGGGGAGGGGGCTACAATGAGCAGTTCTTC.

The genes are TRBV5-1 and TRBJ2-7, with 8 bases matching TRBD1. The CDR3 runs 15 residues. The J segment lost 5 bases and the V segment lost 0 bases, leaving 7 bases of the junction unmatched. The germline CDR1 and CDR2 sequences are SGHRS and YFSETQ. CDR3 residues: CASSLGSTGVHEQYF. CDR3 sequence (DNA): TGCGCCAGCAGCTTGGGATCGACAGGGGTCCACGAGCAGTACTTC.

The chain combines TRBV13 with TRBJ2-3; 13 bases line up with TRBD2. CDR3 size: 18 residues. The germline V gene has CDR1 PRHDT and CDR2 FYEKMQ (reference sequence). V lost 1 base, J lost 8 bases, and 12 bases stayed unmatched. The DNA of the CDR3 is TGTGCCAGCAGCTTAGAGCGGAGGGGACTAGCGGGACGATTTACGCAGTATTTT. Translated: CASSLERRGLAGRFTQYF.

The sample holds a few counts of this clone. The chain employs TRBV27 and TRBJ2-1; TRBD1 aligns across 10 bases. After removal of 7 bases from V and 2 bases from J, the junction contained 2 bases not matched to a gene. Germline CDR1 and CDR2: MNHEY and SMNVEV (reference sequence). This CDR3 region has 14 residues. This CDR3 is CASTGQGAYNEQFF. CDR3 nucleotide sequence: TGTGCCAGCACCGGACAGGGGGCCTACAATGAGCAGTTCTTC.

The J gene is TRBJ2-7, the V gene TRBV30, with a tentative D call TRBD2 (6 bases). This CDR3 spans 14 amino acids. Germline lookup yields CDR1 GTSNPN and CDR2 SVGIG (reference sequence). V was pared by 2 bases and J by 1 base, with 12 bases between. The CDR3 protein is CAWSLLAGSYEQYF. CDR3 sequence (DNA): TGTGCCTGGAGTCTACTGGCGGGGTCCTACGAGCAGTACTTC.

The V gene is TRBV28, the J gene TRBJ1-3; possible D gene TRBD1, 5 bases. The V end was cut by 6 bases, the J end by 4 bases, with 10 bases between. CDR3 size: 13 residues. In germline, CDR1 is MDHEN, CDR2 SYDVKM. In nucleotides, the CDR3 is TGTGCCAGCAGACCCGGGGGGGGAAACACCATATATTTT. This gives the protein CASRPGGGNTIYF.

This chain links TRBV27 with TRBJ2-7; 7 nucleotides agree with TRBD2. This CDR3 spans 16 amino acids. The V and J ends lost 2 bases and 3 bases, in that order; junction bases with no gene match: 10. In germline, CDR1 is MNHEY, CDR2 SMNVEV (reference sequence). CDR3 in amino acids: CASSLVPSSGRYEQYF. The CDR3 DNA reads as TGTGCCAGCAGTTTAGTCCCCTCTAGCGGACGCTACGAGCAGTACTTC.

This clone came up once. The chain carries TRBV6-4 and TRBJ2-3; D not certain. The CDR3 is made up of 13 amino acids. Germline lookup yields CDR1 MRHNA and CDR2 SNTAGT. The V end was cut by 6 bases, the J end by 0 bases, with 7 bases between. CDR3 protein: CASSVVSTDTQYF. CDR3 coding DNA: TGTGCCAGCAGCGTCGTGAGCACAGATACGCAGTATTTT.

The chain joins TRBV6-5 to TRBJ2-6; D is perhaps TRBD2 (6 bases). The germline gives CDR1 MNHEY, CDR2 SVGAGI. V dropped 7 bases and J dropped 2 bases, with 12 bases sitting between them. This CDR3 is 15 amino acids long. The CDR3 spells CASTPEGTGANVLTF. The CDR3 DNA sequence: TGTGCCAGCACCCCGGAGGGAACTGGGGCCAACGTCCTGACTTTC.

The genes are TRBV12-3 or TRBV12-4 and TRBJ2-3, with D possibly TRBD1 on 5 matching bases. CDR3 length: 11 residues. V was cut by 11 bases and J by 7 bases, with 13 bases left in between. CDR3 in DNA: TGTGCCGGGGCGTATGGGAATACGCAGTATTTT. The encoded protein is CAGAYGNTQYF.

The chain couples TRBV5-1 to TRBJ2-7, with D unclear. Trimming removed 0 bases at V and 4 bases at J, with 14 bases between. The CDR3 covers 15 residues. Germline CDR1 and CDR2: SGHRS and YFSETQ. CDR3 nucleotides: TGCGCCAGCAGCTTGGCCCTAGTCTCCCGGTACGAGCAGTACTTC. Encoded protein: CASSLALVSRYEQYF. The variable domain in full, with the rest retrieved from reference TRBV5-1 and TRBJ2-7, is KAGVTQTPRYLIKTRGQQVTLSCSPISGHRSVSWYQQTPGQGLQFLFEYFSETQRNKGNFPGRFSGRQFSNSRSEMNVSTLELGDSALYLCASSLALVSRYEQYFGPGTRLTVT.

This CDR3 is CASSLGTGIDEQYF. CDR3 bases: TGTGCCAGCAGTTTGGGGACAGGGATTGACGAGCAGTACTTC. The rearrangement uses TRBV28 and TRBJ2-7; 9 positions agree with TRBD1. Germline lookup yields CDR1 MDHEN and CDR2 SYDVKM. The length of the CDR3 is 14 residues. V dropped 3 bases and J dropped 5; count of bases not matched to a gene: 5.

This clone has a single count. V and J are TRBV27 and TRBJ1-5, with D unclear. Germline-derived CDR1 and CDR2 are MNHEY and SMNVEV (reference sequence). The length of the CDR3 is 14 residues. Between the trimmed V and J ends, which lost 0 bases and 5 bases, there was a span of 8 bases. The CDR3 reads CASSLSWPHQPQHF. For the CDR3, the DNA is TGTGCCAGCAGTTTATCGTGGCCTCATCAGCCCCAGCATTTT.

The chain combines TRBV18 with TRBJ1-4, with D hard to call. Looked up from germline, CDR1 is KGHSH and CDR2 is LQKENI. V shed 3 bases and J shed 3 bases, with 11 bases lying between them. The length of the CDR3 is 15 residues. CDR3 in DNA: TGTGCCAGCTCACCGGAGGGTTTTTCTAATGAAAAACTGTTTTTT. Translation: CASSPEGFSNEKLFF.

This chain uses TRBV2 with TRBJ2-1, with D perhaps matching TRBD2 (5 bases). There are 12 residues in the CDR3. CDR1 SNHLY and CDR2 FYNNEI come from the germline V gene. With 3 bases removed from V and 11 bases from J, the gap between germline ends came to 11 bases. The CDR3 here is CASSDGIFKQFF. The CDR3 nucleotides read TGTGCCAGCAGTGACGGGATCTTCAAGCAGTTCTTC.

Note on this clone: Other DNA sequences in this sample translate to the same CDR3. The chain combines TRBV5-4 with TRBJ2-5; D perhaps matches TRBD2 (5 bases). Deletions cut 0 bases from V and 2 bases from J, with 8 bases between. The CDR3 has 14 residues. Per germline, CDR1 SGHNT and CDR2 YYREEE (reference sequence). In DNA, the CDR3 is TGTGCCAGCAGCTTGGCTGGGAGTCAAGAGACCCAGTACTTC. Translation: CASSLAGSQETQYF.

CDR3: CASSIDRGNVPAQPQHF. The CDR3 coding sequence is TGTGCCAGTAGTATAGATCGGGGGAACGTACCAGCTCAGCCCCAGCATTTT. J is TRBJ1-5 and V is TRBV19, with a possible D match to TRBD1 (5 bases). This CDR3 is 17 amino acids long. V was clipped by 0 bases and J by 6 bases, with 18 bases between them. Germline V gene sequence: CDR1 LNHDA, CDR2 SQIVND (reference sequence). Full variable domain (outside the CDR3, taken from reference TRBV19 and TRBJ1-5): DGGITQSPKYLFRKEGQNVTLSCEQNLNHDAMYWYRQDPGQGLRLIYYSQIVNDFQKGDIAEGYSVSREKKESFPLTVTSAQKNPTAFYLCASSIDRGNVPAQPQHFGDGTRLSIL.